The next 4 T cell receptor beta chains were all read from a single sample in a study of T cells in Graves' hyperthyroidism and ophthalmopathy. The source material, RNA transcripts, was used to amplify TCR beta CDR3 regions. HTBI primers were used for first-round RT-PCR of the TCR CDR3. A single record per CDR3 protein comes from TCRdb applying MiXCR to the multiplex PCR reads. The profile covers about 350,000 distinct CDR3 sequences, with about 15% appearing a single time and just under 25% taken by the ten largest. Sequencing input: blood. These receptors all stem from a woman aged 25-40 years with Graves' hyperthyroidism.

This clonotype was found many times. V and J are TRBV2 and TRBJ2-5; 8 nucleotides match TRBD1. The CDR3 has 13 residues. J gave up 3 bases and V 7 bases, and 4 bases lay outside the gene matches. From germline, CDR1 is SNHLY and CDR2 FYNNEI. CDR3 protein: CASIPDREETQYF. The CDR3 region has the DNA TGTGCCAGCATCCCGGACAGGGAAGAGACCCAGTACTTC.

The genes are TRBV30 and TRBJ1-1; D is unclear. Germline lookup yields CDR1 GTSNPN and CDR2 SVGIG (reference sequence). Trimming took off 0 bases at V and 1 base at J, with 12 bases between the two ends. The CDR3 has 15 residues. The CDR3 is CAWSVPDERNTEAFF. As DNA, the CDR3 is TGTGCCTGGAGTGTACCAGATGAACGGAACACTGAAGCTTTCTTT.

This clonotype was observed at least ten times. The rearrangement uses TRBV12-3 or TRBV12-4 and TRBJ1-6, with no clear D. The CDR3 is made up of 14 amino acids. V lost 6 bases and J 7 bases, leaving 13 bases between the germline ends. For the CDR3, the DNA is TGTGCCAGCAGCCCGGAGTCGGCGAATTCACCCCTCCACTTT. This gives the protein CASSPESANSPLHF.

This clonotype was observed at least ten times. The chain has TRBV25-1 and TRBJ1-4; D is uncertain. Trimming removed 4 bases at V and 7 bases at J, with 1 base between. Germline V gene lookup returns CDR1 MGHDK and CDR2 SYGVNS. This CDR3 comprises 10 residues. Here the CDR3 reads CASSAEKLFF. The CDR3 bases are TGTGCCAGCAGTGCTGAAAAACTGTTTTTT.